This T cell receptor (beta chain) was found in a study of blood T cells in healthy people across ages. A remark on this clonotype: One junction end disagrees with the germline gene, perhaps due to a read error.

Extraction of total RNA produced a minimum of 5.5 micrograms from each sample. Looked up from germline, CDR1 is SGHDT and CDR2 is YYEEEE. The CDR3 contains 14 residues. Using a J-beta primer mix together with a sample-barcoded 5' primer, a second PCR was run for roughly 6 to 11 cycles. TCRdb fed the 5' RACE reads into MiXCR, producing one record per CDR3 protein. This table has about 1.8 million distinct CDR3 sequences, roughly 52% appearing once. The chain employs TRBV5-6 and TRBJ2-3, with D possibly TRBD2 on 6 matching bases. Input material: blood. The clonotype originates from a woman aged 40 to 50 in good health. The CDR3 DNA follows: TGTGCCAACAGCTTCGGGAGTAGCACAGATACGCAGTATTTT. Translation gives CANSFGSSTDTQYF.